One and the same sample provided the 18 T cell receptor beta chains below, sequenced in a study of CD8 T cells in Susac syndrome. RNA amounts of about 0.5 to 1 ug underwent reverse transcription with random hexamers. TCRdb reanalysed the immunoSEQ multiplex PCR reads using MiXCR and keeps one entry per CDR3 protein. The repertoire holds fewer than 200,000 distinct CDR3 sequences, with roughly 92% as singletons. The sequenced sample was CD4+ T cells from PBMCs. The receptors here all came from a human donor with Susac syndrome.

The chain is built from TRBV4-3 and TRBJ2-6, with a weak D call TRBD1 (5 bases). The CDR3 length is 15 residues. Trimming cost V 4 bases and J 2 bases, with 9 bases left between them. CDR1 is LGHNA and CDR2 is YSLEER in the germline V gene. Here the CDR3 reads CASSLLGAGANVLTF. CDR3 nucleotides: TGCGCCAGCAGCCTCCTAGGGGCTGGGGCCAACGTCCTGACTTTC.

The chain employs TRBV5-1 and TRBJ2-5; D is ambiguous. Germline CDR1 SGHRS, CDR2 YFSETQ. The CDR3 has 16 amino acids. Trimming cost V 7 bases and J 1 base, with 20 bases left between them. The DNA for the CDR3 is TGCGCCAGCGGCAGGCAAAGGCAGCCTTCCCAAGAGACCCAGTACTTC. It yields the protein CASGRQRQPSQETQYF.

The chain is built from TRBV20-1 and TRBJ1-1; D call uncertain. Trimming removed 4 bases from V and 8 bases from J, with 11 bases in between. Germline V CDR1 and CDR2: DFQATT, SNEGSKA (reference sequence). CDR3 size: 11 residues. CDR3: CSAKGNLEAFF. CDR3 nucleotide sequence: TGCAGTGCTAAAGGTAACTTAGAAGCTTTCTTT.

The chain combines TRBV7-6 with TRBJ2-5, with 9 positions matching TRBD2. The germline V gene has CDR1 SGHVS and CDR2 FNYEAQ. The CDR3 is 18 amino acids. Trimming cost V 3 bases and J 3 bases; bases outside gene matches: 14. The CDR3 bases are TGTGCCAGCAGCTTCCCGCTGGTAGCGGGGGAGCTAGAAGAGACCCAGTACTTC. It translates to CASSFPLVAGELEETQYF.

The CDR3 protein is CASSYSVAGGTDTQYF. CDR3 coding DNA: TGTGCCAGCAGTTACTCGGTGGCGGGGGGCACAGATACGCAGTATTTT. The gene calls are TRBV6-6 and TRBJ2-3, with TRBD2 identical over 7 bases. CDR1 and CDR2 (germline): MNHNY, SVGAGI (reference sequence). This CDR3 is 16 amino acids long. J was trimmed by 1 base and V by 0 bases; bases with no gene match: 4.

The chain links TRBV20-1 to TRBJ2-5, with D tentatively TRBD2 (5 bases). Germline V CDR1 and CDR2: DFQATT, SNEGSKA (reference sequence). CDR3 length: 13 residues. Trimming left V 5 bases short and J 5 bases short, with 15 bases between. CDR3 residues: CSAPRSSGETQYF. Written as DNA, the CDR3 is TGCAGTGCTCCCAGAAGCTCGGGGGAGACCCAGTACTTC.

Written as DNA, the CDR3 is TGTGCCAGCAGCTTAGAAGGACTAGCGGGGGGAGAGACCCAGTACTTC. It is translated as CASSLEGLAGGETQYF. The V gene is TRBV7-2, the J gene TRBJ2-5; 14 bases agree with TRBD2. J gave up 4 bases and V 1 base, and 2 bases lay outside the gene matches. The CDR3 spans 16 residues. In germline, CDR1 is SGHTA, CDR2 FQGNSA.

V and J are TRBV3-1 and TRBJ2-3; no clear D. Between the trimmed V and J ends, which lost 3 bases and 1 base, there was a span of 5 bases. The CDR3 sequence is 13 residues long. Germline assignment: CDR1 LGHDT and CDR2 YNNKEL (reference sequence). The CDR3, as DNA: TGTGCCAGCAGCCAGATCGGCACAGATACGCAGTATTTT. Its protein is CASSQIGTDTQYF.

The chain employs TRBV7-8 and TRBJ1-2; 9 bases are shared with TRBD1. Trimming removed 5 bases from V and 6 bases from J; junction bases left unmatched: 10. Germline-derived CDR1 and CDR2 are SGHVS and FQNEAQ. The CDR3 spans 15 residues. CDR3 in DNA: TGTGCCAGCAGCCACGGGACAGGGAATATAGATGGCTACACCTTC. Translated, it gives CASSHGTGNIDGYTF.

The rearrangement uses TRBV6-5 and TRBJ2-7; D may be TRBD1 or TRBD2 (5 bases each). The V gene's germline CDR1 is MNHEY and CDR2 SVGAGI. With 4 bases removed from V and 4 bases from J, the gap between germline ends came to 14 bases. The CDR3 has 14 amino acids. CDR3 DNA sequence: TGTGCCAGCAGTTCGGGACCATCTCCTTACGAGCAGTACTTC. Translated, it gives CASSSGPSPYEQYF.

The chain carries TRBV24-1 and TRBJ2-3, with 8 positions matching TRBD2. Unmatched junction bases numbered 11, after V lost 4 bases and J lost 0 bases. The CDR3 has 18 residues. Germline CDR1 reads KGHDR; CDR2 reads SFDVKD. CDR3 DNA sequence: TGTGCCACCAGTGAAACCACGGGCGGGGGGCGAAGCACAGATACGCAGTATTTT. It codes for CATSETTGGGRSTDTQYF.

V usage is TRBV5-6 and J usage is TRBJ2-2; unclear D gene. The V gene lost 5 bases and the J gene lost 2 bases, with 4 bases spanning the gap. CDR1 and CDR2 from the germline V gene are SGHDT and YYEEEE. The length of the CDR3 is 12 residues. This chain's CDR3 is CASRGNTGELFF. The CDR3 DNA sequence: TGTGCCAGCAGGGGTAACACCGGGGAGCTGTTTTTT.

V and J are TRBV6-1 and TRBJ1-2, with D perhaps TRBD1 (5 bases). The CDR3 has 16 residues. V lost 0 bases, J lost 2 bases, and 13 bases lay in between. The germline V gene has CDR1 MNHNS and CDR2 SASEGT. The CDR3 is CASSEAGQGSNYGYTF. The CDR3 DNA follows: TGTGCCAGCAGTGAAGCGGGCCAGGGTTCGAACTATGGCTACACCTTC.

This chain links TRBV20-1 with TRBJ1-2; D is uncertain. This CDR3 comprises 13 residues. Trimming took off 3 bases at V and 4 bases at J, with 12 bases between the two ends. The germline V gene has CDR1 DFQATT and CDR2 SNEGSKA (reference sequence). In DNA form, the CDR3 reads TGCAGTGCTAGTTTTTCCGGAGGCTATGGCTACACCTTC. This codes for CSASFSGGYGYTF.

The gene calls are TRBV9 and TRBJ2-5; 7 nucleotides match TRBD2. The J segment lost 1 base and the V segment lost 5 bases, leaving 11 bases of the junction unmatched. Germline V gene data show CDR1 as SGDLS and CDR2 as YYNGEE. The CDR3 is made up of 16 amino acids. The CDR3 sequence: CASSPTQAGVQETQYF. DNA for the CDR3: TGTGCCAGCAGTCCCACCCAGGCGGGGGTCCAAGAGACCCAGTACTTC.

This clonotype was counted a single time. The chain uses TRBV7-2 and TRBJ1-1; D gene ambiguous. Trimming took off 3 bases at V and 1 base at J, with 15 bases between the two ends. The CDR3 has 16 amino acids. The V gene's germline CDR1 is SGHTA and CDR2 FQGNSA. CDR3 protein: CASSFGAWASNTEAFF. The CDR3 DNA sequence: TGTGCCAGCAGCTTCGGTGCGTGGGCGTCGAACACTGAAGCTTTCTTT.

In nucleotides, the CDR3 is TGCGCCAGCAGCCAAGATCCGAGTTTGGGGGAACAGCCGAACACTGAAGCTTTCTTT. It is translated as CASSQDPSLGEQPNTEAFF. This rearrangement joins TRBV4-1 to TRBJ1-1; D is perhaps TRBD1 (5 bases). The germline CDR1 and CDR2 sequences are MGHRA and YSYEKL. The CDR3 has 19 amino acids. V lost 0 bases to trimming and J lost 1 base, with 21 bases between them.

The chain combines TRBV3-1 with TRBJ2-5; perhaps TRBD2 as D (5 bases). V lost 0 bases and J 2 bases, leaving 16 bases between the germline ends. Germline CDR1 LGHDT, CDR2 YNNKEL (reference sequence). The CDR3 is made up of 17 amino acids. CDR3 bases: TGTGCCAGCAGCCAAGAAGGTGCGAAGCGGAGTCAAGAGACCCAGTACTTC. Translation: CASSQEGAKRSQETQYF.